This T cell receptor beta chain was recorded in a study of identical twins (dated by TCRdb to the mid-2010s). Regarding the complete study: To test whether fetal clonotypes persist, this study deep-sequenced TCR alpha and beta repertoires from monozygotic twins, from unrelated adults of various ages, and from cord blood. Replicate twin experiments were performed at different times using different library preparation protocols to rule out contamination. Results and caveats for the whole study, not just this receptor: Compared with coincidental sharing between unrelated individuals, out-of-frame TCR alpha sequences shared between twins showed an excess of sequences with low generation probability. Out-of-frame TCR alpha sharing in monozygotic twins was systematically underestimated by recombination models, whereas sharing between unrelated individuals was in agreement with the recombination models. Because the same donors could not be followed over many years, conclusions were based on cross-sectional statistical analysis. Zero-insertion analyses could be partly confounded by invariant T cells such as MAIT and iNKT, although diverse VJ usage argued against such confounding for most clonotypes. Abundant cord blood beta clonotypes carried fewer insertions; young adult naive repertoires showed a weaker similar trend, while memory repertoires showed none. A weaker excess of twin sharing was found in beta out-of-frame sequences because the signal-to-noise ratio was lowered by fewer shared sequences.

Library generation was performed with 5' RACE. TCRdb shows the sequencer as Illumina HiSeq 2000. A universal primer binding site was added through template switching, and the final cDNA carried a unique molecular identifier so that TCR cDNA molecules could be counted accurately. First-strand cDNA for TCR alpha and beta chains was synthesized from specific primers in the conserved constant-segment region. To control for contamination, every cDNA library carried two barcodes: a SMART-Mk sample barcode plus Illumina barcodes. TruSeq adapter sequences along with Illumina sample barcodes were introduced in two successive PCR steps. Sequencing of the TCR alpha and beta cDNA libraries was done on the Illumina HiSeq platform using custom primers. The authors' analysis ran thus. Unique molecular identifiers were extracted from raw reads with MiGEC, and CDR3 positions were determined with MiXCR. Recombination models were inferred per individual with the repgenHMM and IGoR tools using an EM algorithm. The tcR package in R was used for shared clonotype analysis, with sharing normalized by the product of cloneset sizes. To study raw recombination free of thymic and clonal selection effects, out-of-frame nonproductive sequences were analyzed. The raw public reads went through TCRdb reprocessing: fastp at Q25, MiXCR clone calling, in-frame beta chains kept. All rows with the same CDR3 protein become a single entry with the most common DNA and genes. The V and J calls, along with clone size, are taken from TCRdb and not from the paper's own processing. The sample data list 450,000 to 500,000 distinct CDR3 sequences, and roughly 13% of these were observed just once. The top ten clones comprise approximately 0.98% of the sample.

Sequences LGHNA (CDR1) and YNFKEQ (CDR2) are obtained from the germline V gene. At the junction V is shortened by 1 base and J by 4 bases, with 17 bases in between. The CDR3, cysteine through phenylalanine, is 16 amino acids long. Just CDR3 DNA is preserved here, 48 bases in frame from base 1. A note on this clonotype: Its cognate antigen has yet to be identified. The sample holds no much larger clone one base away, and base qualities are not on file.

All donors were healthy Caucasians. Three pairs of female monozygotic twins, all aged 18 to 29 years, were included in the twin cohort. Positive isolation kits from Invitrogen were used to isolate CD4+ and CD8+ T cell populations. In addition, the sample was reused for a study of yellow fever vaccine responses in identical twins. The second paper states: The T cell response to vaccination in identical twins was reported by the authors to appear partly convergent and partly personalized. In the study, vaccine-responding T cell clones were precisely tracked in identical twins.

Sequences were obtained from CD4+ T cells sorted from blood. The sequence derives from a woman aged 18-29 years in good health. Recombination linked TRBV4-2 to TRBJ2-7; the D gene is perhaps TRBD1 or TRBD2, each of them matching over 7 bases. The sequence in DNA is TGTGCCAGCAGCCAAGCTAGCGGAGGGGGCGAGTACGAGCAGTACTTC. The translation is CASSQASGGGEYEQYF.